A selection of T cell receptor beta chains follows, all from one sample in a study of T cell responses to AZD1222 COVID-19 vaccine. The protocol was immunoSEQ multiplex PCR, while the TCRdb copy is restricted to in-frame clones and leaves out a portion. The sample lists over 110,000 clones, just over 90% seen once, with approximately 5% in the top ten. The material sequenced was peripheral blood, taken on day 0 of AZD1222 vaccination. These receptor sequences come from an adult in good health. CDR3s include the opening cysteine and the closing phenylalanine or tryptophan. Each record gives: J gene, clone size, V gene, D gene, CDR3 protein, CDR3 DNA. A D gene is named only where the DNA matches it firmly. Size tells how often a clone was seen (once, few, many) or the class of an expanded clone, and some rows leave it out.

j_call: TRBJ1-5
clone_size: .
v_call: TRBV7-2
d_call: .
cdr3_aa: CASSLAEGLNQPQHF
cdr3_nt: TGTGCCAGCAGCTTAGCCGAGGGACTTAATCAGCCCCAGCATTTT

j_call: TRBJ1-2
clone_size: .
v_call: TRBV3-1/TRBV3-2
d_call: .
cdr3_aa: CASSQEGINYGYTF
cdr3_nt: TGTGCCAGCAGCCAAGAAGGGATTAACTATGGCTACACCTTC

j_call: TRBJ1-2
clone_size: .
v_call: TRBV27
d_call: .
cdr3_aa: CASSFAGLGNYGYTF
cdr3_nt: TGTGCCAGCAGTTTCGCAGGGCTCGGTAACTATGGCTACACCTTC

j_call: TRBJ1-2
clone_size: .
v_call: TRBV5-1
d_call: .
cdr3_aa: CASSFRGGEDGYTF
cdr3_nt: TGCGCCAGCAGCTTCAGAGGAGGAGAGGATGGCTACACCTTC

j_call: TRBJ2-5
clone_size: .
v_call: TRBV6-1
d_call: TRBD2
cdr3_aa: CASSERSSGAQETQYF
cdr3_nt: TGTGCCAGCAGTGAAAGGTCTAGCGGGGCCCAAGAGACCCAGTACTTC

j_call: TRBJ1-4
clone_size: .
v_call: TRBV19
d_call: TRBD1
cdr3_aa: CASSIAGATGYRTNEKLFF
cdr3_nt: TGTGCCAGTAGTATCGCCGGTGCGACAGGGTATAGGACTAATGAAAAACTGTTTTTT

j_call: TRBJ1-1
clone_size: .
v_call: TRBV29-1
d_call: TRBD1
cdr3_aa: CSVELRTGMNTEAFF
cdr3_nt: TGCAGCGTTGAACTGCGGACAGGCATGAACACTGAAGCTTTCTTT

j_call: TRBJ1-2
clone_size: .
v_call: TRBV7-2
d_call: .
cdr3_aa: CASSFPDRPNGYTF
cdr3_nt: TGTGCCAGCAGCTTCCCCGACAGGCCTAATGGCTACACCTTC

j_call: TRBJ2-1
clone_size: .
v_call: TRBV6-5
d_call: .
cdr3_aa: CASSWTGNNEQFF
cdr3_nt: TGTGCCAGCAGTTGGACTGGAAACAATGAGCAGTTCTTC

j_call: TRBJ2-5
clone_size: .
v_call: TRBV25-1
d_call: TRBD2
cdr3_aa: CASSAHSGSMETQYF
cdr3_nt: TGTGCCAGCAGTGCTCATAGCGGGAGTATGGAGACCCAGTACTTC

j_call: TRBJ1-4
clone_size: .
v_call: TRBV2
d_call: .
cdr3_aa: CASNGEYRSNRNEKLFF
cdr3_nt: TGTGCCAGCAACGGAGAGTATAGAAGTAATCGTAATGAAAAACTGTTTTTT

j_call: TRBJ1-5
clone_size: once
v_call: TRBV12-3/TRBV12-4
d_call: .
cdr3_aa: CASRDGDQPQHF
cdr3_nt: TGTGCCAGCAGAGATGGGGATCAGCCCCAGCATTTT

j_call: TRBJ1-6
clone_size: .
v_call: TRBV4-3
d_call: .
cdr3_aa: CASSQEMFTSSYNSPLHF
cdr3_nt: TGCGCCAGCAGCCAAGAAATGTTCACCAGCTCCTATAATTCACCCCTCCACTTT

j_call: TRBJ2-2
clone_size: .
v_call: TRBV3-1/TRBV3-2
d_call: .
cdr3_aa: CASSLEGEGTGELFF
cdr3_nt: TGTGCCAGCAGCCTGGAGGGGGAGGGCACCGGGGAGCTGTTTTTT

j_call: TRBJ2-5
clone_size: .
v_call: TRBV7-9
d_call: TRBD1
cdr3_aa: CASSLSGTGGQETQYF
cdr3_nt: TGTGCCAGCAGCTTATCGGGTACAGGGGGACAAGAGACCCAGTACTTC

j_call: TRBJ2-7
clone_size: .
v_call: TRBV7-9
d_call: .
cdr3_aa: CASSSSDGYEQYF
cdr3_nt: TGTGCCAGCAGCTCATCGGACGGCTACGAGCAGTACTTC

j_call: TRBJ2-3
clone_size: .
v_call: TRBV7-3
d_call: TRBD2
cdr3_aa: CASSLSSGSSTDTQYF
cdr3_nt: TGTGCCAGCAGCTTATCCAGCGGGAGTAGTACAGATACGCAGTATTTT

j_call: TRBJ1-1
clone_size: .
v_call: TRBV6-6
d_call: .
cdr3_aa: CASSSDGNTEAFF
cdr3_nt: TGTGCCAGCAGTTCGGACGGGAACACTGAAGCTTTCTTT

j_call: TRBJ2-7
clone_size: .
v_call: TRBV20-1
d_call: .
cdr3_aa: CSVGGSYEQYF
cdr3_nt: TGCAGTGTAGGTGGGTCCTACGAGCAGTACTTC

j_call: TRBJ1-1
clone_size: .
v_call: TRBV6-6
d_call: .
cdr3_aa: CASTPAGETTEAFF
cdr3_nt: TGTGCCAGCACCCCCGCAGGGGAGACCACTGAAGCTTTCTTT

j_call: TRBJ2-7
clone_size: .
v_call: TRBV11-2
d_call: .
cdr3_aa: CASSLDQTYEQYF
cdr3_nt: TGTGCCAGCAGCTTAGATCAAACCTACGAGCAGTACTTC

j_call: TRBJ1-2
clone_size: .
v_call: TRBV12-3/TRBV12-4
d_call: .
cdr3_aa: CASSSGYGYTF
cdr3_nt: TGTGCCAGCAGTTCTGGGTATGGCTACACCTTC

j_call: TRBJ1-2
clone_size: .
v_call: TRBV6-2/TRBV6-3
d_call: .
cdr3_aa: CASSFPPDVSF
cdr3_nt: TGTGCCAGCAGTTTCCCACCGGACGTCTCCTTC

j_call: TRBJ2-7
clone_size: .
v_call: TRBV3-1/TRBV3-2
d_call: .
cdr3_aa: CASSHLGSEQYF
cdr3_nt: TGTGCCAGCAGCCACCTAGGGAGCGAGCAGTACTTC

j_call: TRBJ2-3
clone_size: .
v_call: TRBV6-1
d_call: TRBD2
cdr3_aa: CASSEVGSSGGIADTQYF
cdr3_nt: TGTGCCAGCAGTGAAGTGGGGAGTAGCGGGGGGATCGCAGATACGCAGTATTTT

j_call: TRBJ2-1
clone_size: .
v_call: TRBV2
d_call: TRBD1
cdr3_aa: CASSIPGGEQFF
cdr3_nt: TGTGCCAGCAGTATCCCAGGGGGAGAGCAGTTCTTC

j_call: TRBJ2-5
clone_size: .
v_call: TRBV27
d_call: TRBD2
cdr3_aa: CASSLSLAAETQYF
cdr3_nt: TGTGCCAGCAGTTTAAGTCTAGCGGCAGAGACCCAGTACTTC

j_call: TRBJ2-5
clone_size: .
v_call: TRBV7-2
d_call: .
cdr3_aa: CASSLARGVQETQYF
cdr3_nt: TGTGCCAGCAGCTTAGCGCGCGGGGTCCAAGAGACCCAGTACTTC

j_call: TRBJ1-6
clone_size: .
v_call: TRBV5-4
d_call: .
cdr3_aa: CASSQDSLSPLHF
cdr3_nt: TGTGCCAGCAGCCAGGACAGCCTTTCACCCCTCCACTTT

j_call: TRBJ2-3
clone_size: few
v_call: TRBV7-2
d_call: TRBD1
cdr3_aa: CASSLGTTGGDTQYF
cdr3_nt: TGTGCCAGCAGCTTAGGAACTACAGGGGGAGATACGCAGTATTTT

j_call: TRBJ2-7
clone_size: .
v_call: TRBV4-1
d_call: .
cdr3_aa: CASSQGLGRNYEQYF
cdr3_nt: TGCGCCAGCAGCCAAGGTCTGGGACGGAATTACGAGCAGTACTTC

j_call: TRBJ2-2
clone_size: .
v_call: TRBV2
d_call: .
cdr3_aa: CASSDYYRESGELFF
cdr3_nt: TGTGCCAGCAGTGACTATTACAGGGAATCCGGGGAGCTGTTTTTT

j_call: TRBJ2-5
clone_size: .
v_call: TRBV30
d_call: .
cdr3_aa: CAWSGTVQETQYF
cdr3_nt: TGTGCCTGGAGTGGTACAGTCCAAGAGACCCAGTACTTC

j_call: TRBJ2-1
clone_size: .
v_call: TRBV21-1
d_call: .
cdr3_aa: CASSKSGTGVAGEQFF
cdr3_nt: TGTGCCAGCAGCAAGTCCGGGACAGGGGTAGCGGGTGAGCAGTTCTTC

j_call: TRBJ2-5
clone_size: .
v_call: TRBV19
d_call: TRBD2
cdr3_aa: CASSILAGGETQYF
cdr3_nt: TGTGCCAGTAGTATACTAGCGGGCGGAGAGACCCAGTACTTC

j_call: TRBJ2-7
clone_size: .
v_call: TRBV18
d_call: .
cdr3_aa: CASSPAWGPNEQYF
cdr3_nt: TGTGCCAGCTCACCTGCTTGGGGACCGAACGAGCAGTACTTC

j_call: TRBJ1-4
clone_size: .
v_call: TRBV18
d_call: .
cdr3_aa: CASSYQGLPNEKLFF
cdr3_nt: TGTGCCAGCTCATACCAGGGGCTTCCTAATGAAAAACTGTTTTTT

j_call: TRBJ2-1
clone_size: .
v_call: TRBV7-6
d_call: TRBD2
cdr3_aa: CASSLFSGAGLFDEQFF
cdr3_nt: TGTGCCAGCAGCTTATTTTCAGGAGCGGGATTGTTCGATGAGCAGTTCTTC

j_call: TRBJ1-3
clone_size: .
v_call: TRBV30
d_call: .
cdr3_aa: CAWISGNTIYF
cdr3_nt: TGTGCCTGGATTTCCGGAAACACCATATATTTT

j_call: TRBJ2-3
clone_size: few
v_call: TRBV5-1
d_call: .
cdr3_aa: CASSSRSVPTDTQYF
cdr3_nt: TGCGCCAGCAGCTCACGGTCAGTCCCCACAGATACGCAGTATTTT

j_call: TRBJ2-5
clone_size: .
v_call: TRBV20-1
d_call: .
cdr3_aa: CSAYQETQYF
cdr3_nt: TGCAGTGCCTATCAAGAGACCCAGTACTTC